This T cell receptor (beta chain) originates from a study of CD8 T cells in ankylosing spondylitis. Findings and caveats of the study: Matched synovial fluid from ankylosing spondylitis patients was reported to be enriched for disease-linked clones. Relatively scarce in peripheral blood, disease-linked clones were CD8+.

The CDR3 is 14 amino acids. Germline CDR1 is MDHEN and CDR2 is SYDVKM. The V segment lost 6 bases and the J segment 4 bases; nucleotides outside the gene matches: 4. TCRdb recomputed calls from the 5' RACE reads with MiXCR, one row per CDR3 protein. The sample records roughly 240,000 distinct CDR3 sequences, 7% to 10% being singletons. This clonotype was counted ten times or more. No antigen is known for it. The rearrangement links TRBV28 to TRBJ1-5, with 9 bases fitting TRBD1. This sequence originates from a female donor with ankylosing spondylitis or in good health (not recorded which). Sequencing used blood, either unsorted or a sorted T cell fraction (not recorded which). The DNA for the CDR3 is TGTGCCAGCAGCGGACAGGGGACGAATCAGCCCCAGCATTTT. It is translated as CASSGQGTNQPQHF. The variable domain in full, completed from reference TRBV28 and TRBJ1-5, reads DVKVTQSSRYLVKRTGEKVFLECVQDMDHENMFWYRQDPGLGLRLIYFSYDVKMKEKGDIPEGYSVSREKKERFSLILESASTNQTSMYLCASSGQGTNQPQHFGDGTRLSIL.